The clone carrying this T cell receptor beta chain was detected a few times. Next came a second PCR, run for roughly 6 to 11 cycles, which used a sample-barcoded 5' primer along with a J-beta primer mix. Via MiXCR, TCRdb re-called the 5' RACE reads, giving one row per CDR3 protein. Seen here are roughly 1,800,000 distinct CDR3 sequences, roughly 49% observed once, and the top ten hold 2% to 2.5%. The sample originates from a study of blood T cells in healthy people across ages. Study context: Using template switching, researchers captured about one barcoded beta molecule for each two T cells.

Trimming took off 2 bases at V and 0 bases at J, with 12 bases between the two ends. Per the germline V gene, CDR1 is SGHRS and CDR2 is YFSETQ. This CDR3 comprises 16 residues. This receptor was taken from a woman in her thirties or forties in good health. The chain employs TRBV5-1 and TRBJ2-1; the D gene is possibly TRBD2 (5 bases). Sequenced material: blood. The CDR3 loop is CASSFYSGSSYNEQFF. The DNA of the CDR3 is TGCGCCAGCAGCTTTTACAGCGGTAGCTCCTACAATGAGCAGTTCTTC.